The next 20 T cell receptor beta chains were all read from a single sample in a study of glioma-infiltrating T cells after dendritic cell vaccination. Assay: immunoSEQ multiplex PCR; the TCRdb copy retains only in-frame clones and omits some. This sample carries approximately 99,000 clones, more than 70% of them seen once, and the ten largest clones take 4.5% to 5.5%. Time point noted: after dendritic cell vaccination, including at tumor progression/relapse. The sample in question was blood, obtained after dendritic cell vaccination. Source of these receptors: a human donor with glioblastoma.

This sequence joins TRBV5-1 and TRBJ2-2, with 10 bases lining up with TRBD1. CDR3 length: 15 residues. V lost 4 bases and J lost 6; bases outside the gene matches: 6. Germline values: CDR1 SGHRS, CDR2 YFSETQ. The CDR3, as DNA: TGCGCCAGCAGCGCGGGGACAGGGGACGCCGGGGAGCTGTTTTTT. Protein product: CASSAGTGDAGELFF.

The chain combines TRBV2 with TRBJ1-1; no definite D call. The CDR3 sequence is 16 residues long. Germline V gene lookup returns CDR1 SNHLY and CDR2 FYNNEI. The ends were cut back, 1 base at V and 5 bases at J, with 17 bases in the middle. The CDR3 sequence is CASSEVLLTPGTEAFF. DNA of the CDR3: TGTGCCAGCAGTGAAGTCCTGCTGACCCCGGGGACTGAAGCTTTCTTT.

The V and J genes are TRBV2 and TRBJ1-5; a possible D gene is TRBD1 (5 bases). There are 17 residues in the CDR3. V was cut by 2 bases and J by 6 bases, with 20 bases left in between. Germline lookup yields CDR1 SNHLY and CDR2 FYNNEI. The CDR3, as DNA: TGTGCCAGCAGTGAATTCATCGCCGGACAAAACCCTCAGCCCCAGCATTTT. The encoded protein is CASSEFIAGQNPQPQHF.

This chain connects TRBV27 to TRBJ2-1; D is possibly TRBD2 (5 bases). Looked up from germline, CDR1 is MNHEY and CDR2 is SMNVEV (reference sequence). Trimming shortened V by 3 bases and J by 5 bases, and 11 bases separated the two germline ends. The length of the CDR3 is 14 residues. DNA for the CDR3: TGTGCCAGCAGTTTCTTTAGGCGGGACAATGAGCAGTTCTTC. Amino acid sequence: CASSFFRRDNEQFF.

The chain recombines TRBV29-1 with TRBJ2-1; 8 bases align to TRBD1. CDR1 is SQVTM and CDR2 is ANQGSEA in the germline V gene. CDR3 length: 13 residues. V dropped 3 bases and J dropped 5; count of bases not matched to a gene: 3. The CDR3 DNA is TGCAGCGTTGACGGGACAGGCAACAATGAGCAGTTCTTC. Protein sequence: CSVDGTGNNEQFF.

J is TRBJ1-3 and V is TRBV5-1; D unresolved. Trimming removed 4 bases at V and 13 bases at J, with 18 bases between. Germline-derived CDR1 and CDR2 are SGHRS and YFSETQ. The CDR3 contains 13 residues. The chain's CDR3 is CASSHPSGDLIYF. For the CDR3, the DNA is TGCGCCAGCAGCCACCCTTCGGGAGATTTAATATATTTT.

This clone occurred a few times. This chain connects TRBV5-8 to TRBJ2-3; 7 positions agree with TRBD1. The germline CDR1 and CDR2 sequences are SGHTS and YDEGEE. There are 15 residues in the CDR3. Losses at the gene ends were 4 bases for V and 5 bases for J; bases not matched to a gene: 10. The CDR3 DNA reads as TGTGCCAGCAGCAACGACAGGGTATATGGAGATACGCAGTATTTT. It is translated as CASSNDRVYGDTQYF.

This chain joins TRBV9 and TRBJ2-5, with D perhaps matching TRBD2 (7 bases). Trimming shortened V by 1 base and J by 5 bases, and 21 bases separated the two germline ends. In germline, CDR1 is SGDLS, CDR2 YYNGEE. The CDR3 runs 17 residues. CDR3 DNA sequence: TGTGCCAGCAGCGTAAATGTTCGGGGGGCGCAGTATGAGACCCAGTACTTC. Its protein product is CASSVNVRGAQYETQYF.

The chain employs TRBV2 and TRBJ2-5; TRBD1 aligns across 10 bases. The V segment lost 5 bases and the J segment 6 bases; nucleotides outside the gene matches: 6. The germline gives CDR1 SNHLY, CDR2 FYNNEI. The CDR3 is 14 amino acids. The CDR3 here is CASSLGQGVQTQYF. The CDR3 DNA sequence: TGTGCCAGCAGTCTTGGACAGGGGGTGCAGACCCAGTACTTC.

This clone was detected only a few times. The chain recombines TRBV6-1 with TRBJ1-1; TRBD1 matches 7 bases. This CDR3 spans 12 amino acids. Germline V gene lookup returns CDR1 MNHNS and CDR2 SASEGT. The J segment lost 5 bases and the V segment lost 11 bases, leaving 8 bases of the junction unmatched. The CDR3 DNA is TGTGCCTGCACAGGGGTTGGGACTGAAGCTTTCTTT. It specifies CACTGVGTEAFF.

V usage is TRBV29-1 and J usage is TRBJ2-1; 8 nucleotides align to TRBD1. The germline V gene has CDR1 SQVTM and CDR2 ANQGSEA. The CDR3 is 13 residues long. Trimming at V came to 3 bases and at J to 9 bases, leaving 7 bases not matched to a gene. The CDR3 nucleotides read TGCAGCGTTGAGCGGACAGGGTCATTTGAGCAGTTCTTC. Translated, it gives CSVERTGSFEQFF.

This clone has only a few counts. The chain couples TRBV28 to TRBJ1-5; 10 bases agree with TRBD1. The germline gives CDR1 MDHEN, CDR2 SYDVKM. V was clipped by 5 bases and J by 9 bases; unmatched bases: 7. The CDR3 totals 14 residues. CDR3 nucleotide sequence: TGTGCCAGCAGTCTCGGACAGGGGGGTCGGCCCCAGCATTTT. It specifies CASSLGQGGRPQHF. Complete variable domain (other parts from reference TRBV28 and TRBJ1-5): DVKVTQSSRYLVKRTGEKVFLECVQDMDHENMFWYRQDPGLGLRLIYFSYDVKMKEKGDIPEGYSVSREKKERFSLILESASTNQTSMYLCASSLGQGGRPQHFGDGTRLSIL.

This chain joins TRBV7-9 and TRBJ1-3; 8 bases align to TRBD1. J lost 0 bases, V lost 5 bases, and 6 bases had no gene match. Germline-derived CDR1 and CDR2 are SEHNR and FQNEAQ (reference sequence). The CDR3 sequence is 16 residues long. The CDR3 here is CASSGRTGSSGNTIYF. The CDR3 DNA is TGTGCCAGCAGCGGGCGGACAGGGAGCTCTGGAAACACCATATATTTT.

This clone was seen once. The V and J genes are TRBV20-1 and TRBJ1-1, with D unresolved. V was shortened by 2 bases and J by 7 bases, with 8 bases between the two germline ends. The CDR3 totals 11 residues. Germline loops: CDR1 DFQATT, CDR2 SNEGSKA (reference sequence). CDR3 DNA: TGCAGTGCTAGACAGGCAGGTGAAGCTTTCTTT. Translating it yields CSARQAGEAFF.

This clone was seen many times. CDR3 sequence: CASSIGHGLGNTIYF. The DNA for the CDR3 is TGTGCCAGCAGCATAGGACACGGACTTGGAAACACCATATATTTT. The chain links TRBV7-6 to TRBJ1-3, with D possibly being TRBD1 (5 bases). Germline lookup yields CDR1 SGHVS and CDR2 FNYEAQ. V was shortened by 5 bases and J by 3 bases, with 14 bases between the two germline ends. CDR3 size: 15 residues.

The rearrangement joins TRBV9 to TRBJ2-7; a possible D gene is TRBD2 (6 bases). Trimming removed 2 bases from V and 0 bases from J, with 12 bases in between. Germline V gene lookup returns CDR1 SGDLS and CDR2 YYNGEE. CDR3 size: 15 residues. CDR3 sequence reads: CASSVGGVVSYEQYF. The CDR3 coding sequence is TGTGCCAGCAGCGTGGGCGGGGTAGTCTCCTACGAGCAGTACTTC.

This clone appeared many times. V usage is TRBV2 and J usage is TRBJ2-7, with 12 bases matching TRBD2. CDR3 length equals 15 residues. After removal of 6 bases from V and 3 bases from J, the junction contained 6 bases not matched to a gene. Per the germline V gene, CDR1 is SNHLY and CDR2 is FYNNEI. The CDR3 region is CASRILAGGRYEQYF. CDR3 bases: TGTGCCAGCAGGATACTAGCGGGGGGCCGCTACGAGCAGTACTTC.

V is TRBV29-1 and J is TRBJ2-1, with TRBD2 matching 9 bases. Germline CDR1 is SQVTM and CDR2 is ANQGSEA. CDR3 length: 13 residues. After removal of 6 bases from V and 6 bases from J, the junction contained 6 bases not matched to a gene. CDR3 in amino acids: CSVPGLASNEQFF. In DNA form, the CDR3 reads TGCAGCGTGCCTGGACTAGCGAGCAATGAGCAGTTCTTC.

This clone has a single count. V usage is TRBV18 and J usage is TRBJ1-2; maybe TRBD1 (5 bases). Germline loops: CDR1 KGHSH, CDR2 LQKENI. This CDR3 spans 13 amino acids. Trimming took 3 bases from V and 6 from J, leaving 11 bases between them. In DNA form, the CDR3 reads TGTGCCAGCTCACCGGCCAGGGAGGATGGCTACACCTTC. Translating gives CASSPAREDGYTF. The entire variable domain, with the rest obtained from reference TRBV18 and TRBJ1-2, is as follows: NAGVMQNPRHLVRRRGQEARLRCSPMKGHSHVYWYRQLPEEGLKFMVYLQKENIIDESGMPKERFSAEFPKEGPSILRIQQVVRGDSAAYFCASSPAREDGYTFGSGTRLTVV.

This rearrangement joins TRBV28 to TRBJ2-7, with 7 bases aligning to TRBD2. V trimming: 4 bases; J trimming: 2 bases; junction bases outside the gene matches: 8. Germline V gene lookup returns CDR1 MDHEN and CDR2 SYDVKM. The CDR3 is 15 residues long. DNA for the CDR3: TGTGCCAGCAGTTCCCCCGGGACTATCACCTACGAGCAGTACTTC. This sequence encodes CASSSPGTITYEQYF.